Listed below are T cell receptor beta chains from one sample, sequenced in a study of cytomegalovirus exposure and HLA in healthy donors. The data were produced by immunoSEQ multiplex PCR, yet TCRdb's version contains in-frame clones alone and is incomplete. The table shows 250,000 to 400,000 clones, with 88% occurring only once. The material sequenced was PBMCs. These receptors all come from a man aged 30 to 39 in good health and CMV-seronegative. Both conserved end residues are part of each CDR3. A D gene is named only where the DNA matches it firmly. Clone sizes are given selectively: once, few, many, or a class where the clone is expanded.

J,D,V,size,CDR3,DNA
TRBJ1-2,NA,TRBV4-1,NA,CASSPSRVVTYGYTF,TGCGCCAGCAGCCCATCCCGGGTCGTAACATATGGCTACACCTTC
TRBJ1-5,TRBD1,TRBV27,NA,CASSETGLHQPQHF,TGTGCCAGCAGCGAGACAGGGTTGCATCAGCCCCAGCATTTT
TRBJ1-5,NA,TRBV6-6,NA,CASSYGGQPQHF,TGTGCCAGCAGTTACGGAGGTCAGCCCCAGCATTTT
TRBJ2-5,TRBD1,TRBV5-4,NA,CASSTPGGAGETQYF,TGTGCCAGCAGCACCCCAGGGGGCGCGGGAGAGACCCAGTACTTC
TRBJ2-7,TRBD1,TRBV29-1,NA,CSGRTGGSEQYF,TGCAGCGGAAGGACAGGGGGAAGCGAGCAGTACTTC
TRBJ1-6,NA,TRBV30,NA,CAWKDLVNSPLHF,TGTGCCTGGAAAGACCTAGTAAATTCACCCCTCCACTTT
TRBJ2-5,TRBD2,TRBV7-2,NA,CASSLGTTDGGTLLKTQYF,TGTGCCAGCAGCTTAGGGACTACCGACGGGGGGACTCTACTAAAGACCCAGTACTTC
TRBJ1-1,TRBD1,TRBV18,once,CASSPGDSPNTEAFF,TGTGCCAGCTCACCGGGGGACAGCCCGAACACTGAAGCTTTCTTT
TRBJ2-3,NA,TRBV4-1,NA,CASSQDGPTDTQYF,TGCGCCAGCAGCCAAGATGGCCCCACAGATACGCAGTATTTT
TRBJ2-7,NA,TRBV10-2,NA,CASKGGGPYEQYF,TGCGCCAGCAAGGGGGGGGGTCCCTACGAGCAGTACTTC
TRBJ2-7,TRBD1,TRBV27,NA,CASSPERGTGSFQWFYGQYF,TGTGCCAGCAGTCCCGAGAGGGGGACAGGGAGTTTCCAGTGGTTCTACGGGCAGTACTTC
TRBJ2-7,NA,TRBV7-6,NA,CASSSGQGIFYEQYF,TGTGCCAGCAGCTCCGGGCAGGGGATATTCTACGAGCAGTACTTC
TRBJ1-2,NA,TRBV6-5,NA,CASAVRGADYGYTF,TGTGCCAGCGCGGTACGGGGAGCGGACTATGGCTACACCTTC